This TCR beta chain stems from a study of blood T cell repertoires in COVID-19. The CDR3 spans 14 residues. CDR1 MDHEN and CDR2 SYDVKM come from the germline V gene. Trimming took off 7 bases at V and 4 bases at J, with 16 bases between the two ends. This clone was counted once. Generated by immunoSEQ multiplex PCR, the TCRdb table keeps only in-frame clones and is missing some. The profile shows about 87,000 clones, around 87% of them singletons. The source of this sequence is an elderly woman with acute or convalescent COVID-19. Material: peripheral blood. The V gene is TRBV28, the J gene TRBJ2-5, with a possible D match to TRBD1 (6 bases). This CDR3 is CASISSGAGETQYF. DNA for the CDR3: TGTGCCAGCATCTCCTCAGGGGCAGGAGAGACCCAGTACTTC.